One and the same sample provided the 30 T cell receptor beta chains below, sequenced in a study of human T cells and chemical hapten exposure. The time point denotes: patch test 3, about 24 weeks after DPC sensitization. The sample's treatment: therapeutic diphenylcyclopropenone sensitization with weekly scalp DPC. TCRdb passed the RACE reads through MiXCR, listing each CDR3 protein once. Of some 91,000 distinct CDR3 sequences in the sample, roughly a quarter were seen once. Source: whole blood, taken in connection with sensitization to the hapten diphenylcyclopropenone (DPC). The receptors come from a man between 35 and 55 years old with alopecia areata. Some clones in this sample may be carry-over from other donors' samples.

The gene calls are TRBV7-9 and TRBJ2-2, with D possibly TRBD2 on 6 matching bases. This CDR3 region has 17 residues. Germline CDR1 is SEHNR and CDR2 is FQNEAQ (reference sequence). V was shortened by 5 bases and J by 0 bases, with 16 bases between the two germline ends. CDR3 amino acids: CASSPDWRLANTGELFF. CDR3 in DNA: TGTGCCAGCAGCCCTGACTGGAGACTAGCGAACACCGGGGAGCTGTTTTTT.

The chain links TRBV2 to TRBJ1-6; D is uncertain. Trimming removed 8 bases from V and 8 bases from J, with 13 bases in between. This CDR3 has 13 amino acids. Germline V gives CDR1 SNHLY, CDR2 FYNNEI. CDR3 loop: CASLAGGDSPLHF. CDR3 nucleotide sequence: TGTGCCAGCCTGGCAGGTGGGGATTCACCCCTCCACTTT.

This clonotype was seen a few times. The chain carries TRBV11-2 and TRBJ2-6, with a possible D match to TRBD1 (6 bases). The CDR3 has 20 amino acids. V dropped 5 bases and J dropped 0 bases, with 23 bases sitting between them. Germline CDR1 SGHAT, CDR2 FQNNGV. The CDR3 sequence is CASSPQNPEGGSSGANVLTF. The CDR3 DNA sequence: TGTGCCAGCAGCCCCCAAAATCCAGAAGGGGGTTCCTCTGGGGCCAACGTCCTGACTTTC.

This chain links TRBV7-3 with TRBJ2-1, with 9 positions matching TRBD2. V was pared by 4 bases and J by 9 bases, with 7 bases of the junction left unmatched. The CDR3 is made up of 14 amino acids. Germline lookup yields CDR1 SGHTA and CDR2 FQGTGA. CDR3 sequence: CASSSQREVGEQFF. The CDR3 region has the DNA TGTGCCAGCAGCTCACAGCGGGAGGTGGGTGAGCAGTTCTTC. Looking up the rest from reference TRBV7-3 and TRBJ2-1 gives the full variable domain: GAGVSQTPSNKVTEKGKYVELRCDPISGHTALYWYRQSLGQGPEFLIYFQGTGAADDSGLPNDRFFAVRPEGSVSTLKIQRTERGDSAVYLCASSSQREVGEQFFGPGTRLTVL.

The chain links TRBV18 to TRBJ2-1; 15 nucleotides agree with TRBD2. The CDR3 is 17 residues long. Per the germline V gene, CDR1 is KGHSH and CDR2 is LQKENI. Trimming removed 3 bases from V and 5 bases from J; junction bases left unmatched: 5. CDR3 nucleotide sequence: TGTGCCAGCTCACCGAGGACTAGCGGGAGGGCTAACAATGAGCAGTTCTTC. This encodes CASSPRTSGRANNEQFF.

The chain couples TRBV2 to TRBJ1-3; D may be TRBD1 (5 bases). V was pared by 6 bases and J by 2 bases, with 11 bases between. CDR1 is SNHLY and CDR2 is FYNNEI in the germline V gene. This CDR3 contains 14 residues. In nucleotides, the CDR3 is TGTGCCAGCAGGATGGACACTGCTGGAAACACCATATATTTT. Translating gives CASRMDTAGNTIYF.

This clonotype was recorded a few times. The chain couples TRBV18 to TRBJ2-1; D is possibly TRBD1 (6 bases). Looked up from germline, CDR1 is KGHSH and CDR2 is LQKENI. This CDR3 is built from 13 residues. Trimming took off 5 bases at V and 5 bases at J, with 10 bases between the two ends. The DNA for the CDR3 is TGTGCCAGCTCATCCGACAGGAACAATGAGCAGTTCTTC. Its translation: CASSSDRNNEQFF.

The chain recombines TRBV2 with TRBJ2-1, with no clear D. This CDR3 has 14 amino acids. CDR1 is SNHLY, CDR2 FYNNEI, per germline. Trimming pared 1 base from V and 3 bases from J, leaving 7 bases between. The CDR3 loop is CASSEGFFYNEQFF. The CDR3 DNA is TGTGCCAGCAGTGAAGGATTTTTCTACAATGAGCAGTTCTTC.

This clonotype was found a few times. This chain connects TRBV20-1 to TRBJ1-5; perhaps TRBD1 as D (6 bases). Trimming took off 5 bases at V and 0 bases at J, with 11 bases between the two ends. The CDR3 loop spans 14 amino acids. Germline V gene lookup returns CDR1 DFQATT and CDR2 SNEGSKA (reference sequence). The CDR3 sequence: CSAPTGNSNQPQHF. DNA of the CDR3: TGCAGTGCTCCGACAGGTAATAGCAATCAGCCCCAGCATTTT.

The count of this clonotype is one. The rearrangement uses TRBV12-3 or TRBV12-4 and TRBJ2-1; the match to TRBD2 covers 11 bases. The CDR3 contains 15 residues. V lost 5 bases to trimming and J lost 7 bases; unmatched junction nucleotides: 7. In nucleotides, the CDR3 is TGTGCCAGCAGTCCTATAGCGGGGGGGGGGAATGAGCAGTTCTTC. Residues: CASSPIAGGGNEQFF.

This chain joins TRBV15 and TRBJ2-7; D remains ambiguous. Trimming cost V 4 bases and J 5 bases, with 27 bases left between them. The CDR3 has 18 amino acids. CDR1 is LNHNV, CDR2 YYDKDF, per germline (reference sequence). DNA of the CDR3: TGTGCCACCAGCACTGCGAGTTCCGGCGGCGCCGGCCCCAACGAGCAGTACTTC. Translation gives CATSTASSGGAGPNEQYF.

This sequence joins TRBV28 and TRBJ2-1; 10 nucleotides line up with TRBD1. There are 16 residues in the CDR3. Germline V gives CDR1 MDHEN, CDR2 SYDVKM. The V and J ends lost 4 bases and 4 bases, in that order; junction bases with no gene match: 7. For the CDR3, the DNA is TGTGCCAGCAGTTCCCCCGGGACAGGGGCATACAATGAGCAGTTCTTC. Residues: CASSSPGTGAYNEQFF.

The chain uses TRBV20-1 and TRBJ2-1; D is unclear. Trimming took off 3 bases at V and 0 bases at J, with 9 bases between the two ends. Germline CDR1 and CDR2: DFQATT and SNEGSKA (reference sequence). The CDR3 length is 14 residues. The CDR3 region has the DNA TGCAGTGCTAGCAGAGAGAGCTCCTACAATGAGCAGTTCTTC. Translated, it gives CSASRESSYNEQFF.

In nucleotides, the CDR3 is TGTGCCAGCAGCGAAGACAGCCAAGAGACCCAGTACTTC. Translated, it gives CASSEDSQETQYF. The chain uses TRBV9 and TRBJ2-5; tentative D call: TRBD1 (5 bases). The V gene's germline CDR1 is SGDLS and CDR2 YYNGEE. CDR3 length equals 13 residues. V was clipped by 3 bases and J by 1 base, with 7 bases between them.

There are a few counts of this clonotype. The chain uses TRBV7-2 and TRBJ2-7; D tentatively fits TRBD1 or TRBD2 (5 bases each). This CDR3 contains 17 residues. Germline V lookup: CDR1 SGHTA, CDR2 FQGNSA. Trimming took off 2 bases at V and 3 bases at J, with 20 bases between the two ends. The CDR3 DNA follows: TGTGCCAGCAGCTTATCCTCCTTCCGGGACCCTGACTACGAGCAGTACTTC. It yields the protein CASSLSSFRDPDYEQYF.

This clonotype was seen just once. The genes are TRBV5-1 and TRBJ1-1; 9 positions match TRBD1. The CDR3 loop spans 15 amino acids. Trimming removed 2 bases from V and 4 bases from J; junction bases left unmatched: 6. In germline, CDR1 is SGHRS, CDR2 YFSETQ. The CDR3 DNA follows: TGCGCCAGCAGCTTTACCGGGACAGGGACCACTGAAGCTTTCTTT. Amino acid sequence: CASSFTGTGTTEAFF.

This clonotype was detected a few times. This rearrangement joins TRBV6-1 to TRBJ1-5; TRBD1 agrees at 7 bases. The CDR3 has 15 residues. Germline CDR1 is MNHNS and CDR2 is SASEGT. Germline trimming cut 6 bases from V and 0 bases from J; bases unmatched to any gene: 5. CDR3 coding DNA: TGTGCCAGCAGACACAGGGGCTCTAGCAATCAGCCCCAGCATTTT. This gives the protein CASRHRGSSNQPQHF.

The rearrangement uses TRBV4-2 and TRBJ2-5; maybe TRBD2 (6 bases). CDR1 LGHNA and CDR2 YNFKEQ come from the germline V gene. This CDR3 region has 13 residues. V lost 10 bases, J lost 1 base, and 13 bases lay in between. The CDR3 DNA reads as TGTGCCACGGGAGCGGAGGGCCAAGAGACCCAGTACTTC. It specifies CATGAEGQETQYF.

The genes are TRBV4-1 and TRBJ2-7; TRBD2 might be the D (6 bases). There are 15 residues in the CDR3. V lost 0 bases and J 4 bases, leaving 13 bases between the germline ends. The germline V gene encodes CDR1 MGHRA and CDR2 YSYEKL. DNA for the CDR3: TGCGCCAGCAGCCAAGACCCAGCGGGTGTTTACGAGCAGTACTTC. Protein product: CASSQDPAGVYEQYF.

The rearrangement uses TRBV10-3 and TRBJ2-1; D is perhaps TRBD1 (6 bases). The germline CDR1 and CDR2 sequences are ENHRY and SYGVKD. This CDR3 has 13 amino acids. With 2 bases removed from V and 7 bases from J, the gap between germline ends came to 9 bases. The CDR3 loop reads CAISEAQGNEQFF. The CDR3, as DNA: TGTGCCATCAGTGAGGCCCAGGGGAATGAGCAGTTCTTC.

This clonotype has only a few counts. The V call is TRBV28, the J call TRBJ2-1; 10 bases match TRBD2. Germline V gives CDR1 MDHEN, CDR2 SYDVKM. The trim removed 6 bases at V and 8 bases at J, leaving 4 bases unmatched. The CDR3 is made up of 13 amino acids. In nucleotides, the CDR3 is TGTGCCAGCAGGGCTAGCGGGAGCCATGAGCAGTTCTTC. Protein product: CASRASGSHEQFF.

This chain joins TRBV29-1 and TRBJ2-4, with D possibly being TRBD1 (5 bases). Germline CDR1 is SQVTM and CDR2 is ANQGSEA. CDR3 length equals 12 residues. V lost 5 bases to trimming and J lost 1 base, with 6 bases between them. This chain's CDR3 is CSVRGAKNIQYF. The CDR3 DNA is TGCAGCGTTAGGGGTGCCAAAAACATTCAGTACTTC.

This clonotype has only a few counts. The chain recombines TRBV28 with TRBJ1-5, with 7 bases that match TRBD1. The V segment lost 5 bases and the J segment 7 bases; nucleotides outside the gene matches: 8. This CDR3 is 14 amino acids long. CDR1 MDHEN and CDR2 SYDVKM come from the germline V gene. CDR3 loop: CASSTRQGKQPQHF. In DNA form, the CDR3 reads TGTGCCAGCAGTACCCGACAGGGTAAACAGCCCCAGCATTTT.

This clonotype was recorded a few times. The CDR3 region is CASSYSGLQYF. CDR3 nucleotide sequence: TGTGCCAGCAGTTACTCCGGACTGCAGTACTTC. This chain connects TRBV6-5 to TRBJ2-7; weak D call: TRBD2 (5 bases). With 0 bases removed from V and 9 bases from J, the gap between germline ends came to 6 bases. This CDR3 region has 11 residues. Looked up from germline, CDR1 is MNHEY and CDR2 is SVGAGI.

In its sample, this clonotype was seen a few times. The chain is built from TRBV6-6 and TRBJ1-1, with 10 bases identical to TRBD1. The junction had 8 bases not matched to a gene; V was cut back by 2 bases and J by 11 bases. Germline assignment: CDR1 MNHNY and CDR2 SVGAGI (reference sequence). This CDR3 region has 14 residues. CDR3 in amino acids: CASSYDRGRLSAFF. CDR3 DNA: TGTGCCAGCAGTTACGACAGGGGGCGTTTGAGCGCTTTCTTT.

The chain employs TRBV4-1 and TRBJ2-2; D unclear. CDR3 length equals 12 residues. Germline V gene data show CDR1 as MGHRA and CDR2 as YSYEKL. Trimming took 5 bases from V and 10 from J, leaving 11 bases between them. The DNA for the CDR3 is TGCGCCAGCAGCGGGCGCCTTACGGAGCTGTTTTTT. Translated, it gives CASSGRLTELFF.

V and J are TRBV6-2 or TRBV6-3 and TRBJ2-6; D call uncertain. Trimming shortened V by 0 bases and J by 3 bases, and 21 bases separated the two germline ends. The CDR3 is 20 amino acids. The V gene's germline CDR1 is MNHEY and CDR2 SVGEGT. Written as DNA, the CDR3 is TGTGCCAGCAGTTACTCTGGCGGCTACCACCTTACTCGTGGGGCCAACGTCCTGACTTTC. Protein product: CASSYSGGYHLTRGANVLTF.

This clonotype was observed a handful of times. The chain uses TRBV9 and TRBJ2-7; D is unresolved. This CDR3 comprises 15 residues. V dropped 0 bases and J dropped 8 bases, with 18 bases sitting between them. Germline V lookup: CDR1 SGDLS, CDR2 YYNGEE. The CDR3 DNA reads as TGTGCCAGCAGCGTAGACAGTCACCCCGGCCTGCAGCAGTACTTC. Translating gives CASSVDSHPGLQQYF.

The chain employs TRBV12-3 or TRBV12-4 and TRBJ2-5, with 10 nucleotides matching TRBD1. This CDR3 has 16 residues. V lost 3 bases to trimming and J lost 2 bases; unmatched junction nucleotides: 6. This chain's CDR3 is CASSFGDRGHQETQYF. The CDR3 bases are TGTGCCAGCAGTTTCGGGGACAGGGGCCATCAAGAGACCCAGTACTTC.

The chain uses TRBV5-1 and TRBJ1-1, with D perhaps matching TRBD1 (5 bases). Germline loops: CDR1 SGHRS, CDR2 YFSETQ. The CDR3 consists of 16 residues. V gave up 4 bases and J gave up 0 bases, with 16 bases separating them. The DNA for the CDR3 is TGCGCCAGCAGCCGGGAGGTTGGGGCGATGAACACTGAAGCTTTCTTT. Translation gives CASSREVGAMNTEAFF.